Shown below are 22 T cell receptor beta chains from a single sample sequenced in a study of blood T cells in healthy people across ages. Alongside a J-beta primer mix, a sample-barcoded 5' primer served in a second PCR lasting about 7 to 11 cycles. In TCRdb, the 5' RACE reads were re-called with MiXCR into one record per CDR3 protein. The repertoire includes around 970,000 distinct CDR3 sequences, roughly 51% of them detected once, and roughly a fifth sits in the top ten. The sample was blood. The receptors were sampled from a woman aged 60 to 75 in good health.

The rearrangement uses TRBV15 and TRBJ2-5; a possible D gene is TRBD2 (5 bases). With 4 bases removed from V and 4 bases from J, the gap between germline ends came to 13 bases. In germline, CDR1 is LNHNV, CDR2 YYDKDF (reference sequence). This CDR3 region has 14 residues. CDR3 nucleotides: TGTGCCACCAGCAAAAAGAGGGCGGGAGAGACCCAGTACTTC. Translation gives CATSKKRAGETQYF.

The chain employs TRBV11-1 and TRBJ1-6; D is unclear. The CDR3 has 14 residues. Germline V gene data show CDR1 as SGHAT and CDR2 as FQDESV (reference sequence). Trimming stripped 2 bases from V and 8 bases from J, with 10 bases between. The CDR3 spells CASSLRQIDSPLHF. For the CDR3, the DNA is TGTGCCAGCAGCTTACGGCAGATAGATTCACCCCTCCACTTT.

This clonotype turned up a few times. CDR3 sequence: CASSQRGTAISTDTQYF. As DNA, the CDR3 is TGTGCCAGCAGTCAACGGGGGACAGCCATTAGCACAGATACGCAGTATTTT. The V and J genes are TRBV12-3 or TRBV12-4 and TRBJ2-3; D is perhaps TRBD1 (7 bases). This CDR3 is 17 amino acids long. V was shortened by 5 bases and J by 0 bases, with 18 bases between the two germline ends.

The rearrangement links TRBV6-5 to TRBJ1-6, with D possibly TRBD1 on 6 matching bases. This CDR3 spans 14 amino acids. Germline CDR1 is MNHEY and CDR2 is SVGAGI. V was trimmed by 8 bases and J by 7 bases, leaving 15 bases between them. Written as DNA, the CDR3 is TGTGCCAGCGGGAACCGGGACAAGAATTCACCCCTCCACTTT. It specifies CASGNRDKNSPLHF.

This clonotype turned up a few times. The chain joins TRBV20-1 to TRBJ2-7, with 7 bases that match TRBD2. Trimming took 6 bases from V and 5 from J; bases not matched to a gene: 13. In germline, CDR1 is DFQATT, CDR2 SNEGSKA (reference sequence). The CDR3 extends over 14 amino acids. CDR3 DNA sequence: TGCAGTGCAAGCAGATCCGCGGGAGTCCACGAGCAGTACTTC. It encodes CSASRSAGVHEQYF.

The rearrangement uses TRBV27 and TRBJ2-5; TRBD2 is a possible D gene (5 bases). The V and J ends lost 4 bases and 4 bases respectively, with 13 bases between them. The length of the CDR3 is 14 residues. The germline CDR1 and CDR2 sequences are MNHEY and SMNVEV (reference sequence). This chain's CDR3 is CASSSLDLIETQYF. In DNA form, the CDR3 reads TGTGCCAGCAGTTCTCTGGACTTGATAGAGACCCAGTACTTC.

The rearrangement joins TRBV28 to TRBJ2-7; D is undetermined. V lost 5 bases, J lost 3 bases, and 11 bases lay in between. The germline V gene has CDR1 MDHEN and CDR2 SYDVKM. The CDR3 runs to 13 residues. CDR3 sequence reads: CASSVDAFYEQYF. The CDR3 DNA sequence: TGTGCCAGCAGTGTAGACGCCTTCTACGAGCAGTACTTC.

V usage is TRBV19 and J usage is TRBJ2-1, with 9 bases fitting TRBD1. CDR1 is LNHDA and CDR2 is SQIVND in the germline V gene (reference sequence). This CDR3 region has 14 residues. V shed 8 bases, J shed 7 bases, and the junction held 9 bases outside the gene matches. The CDR3 is CASETGTGKNEQFF. The DNA of the CDR3 is TGTGCCAGTGAAACCGGGACAGGGAAGAATGAGCAGTTCTTC. Full variable domain (remainder filled in from reference TRBV19 and TRBJ2-1): DGGITQSPKYLFRKEGQNVTLSCEQNLNHDAMYWYRQDPGQGLRLIYYSQIVNDFQKGDIAEGYSVSREKKESFPLTVTSAQKNPTAFYLCASETGTGKNEQFFGPGTRLTVL.

This clonotype was seen more than once but under ten times. This chain links TRBV4-2 with TRBJ2-7; 7 bases match TRBD2. Trimming cost V 1 base and J 3 bases; bases outside gene matches: 6. There are 15 residues in the CDR3. Germline lookup yields CDR1 LGHNA and CDR2 YNFKEQ. DNA of the CDR3: TGTGCCAGCAGCCAAGCGGGAGGAGGTATCTACGAGCAGTACTTC. Its translation: CASSQAGGGIYEQYF.

The chain carries TRBV6-5 and TRBJ2-3, with TRBD1 as a possible D gene (5 bases). Germline CDR1 is MNHEY and CDR2 is SVGAGI. Between the trimmed V and J ends, which lost 7 bases and 0 bases, there was a span of 11 bases. This CDR3 is built from 14 residues. CDR3 residues: CASMGPSSTDTQYF. The CDR3 DNA follows: TGTGCCAGCATGGGGCCCAGTAGCACAGATACGCAGTATTTT.

This clonotype was counted ten times or more. V gene TRBV5-1 combines with J gene TRBJ2-3, with a weak D call TRBD1 (5 bases). Germline V CDR1 and CDR2: SGHRS, YFSETQ. CDR3 length: 14 residues. Trimming cost V 2 bases and J 5 bases, with 12 bases left between them. CDR3 nucleotides: TGCGCCAGCAGCTTCTCGGCAGGGCAAGATACGCAGTATTTT. Translated: CASSFSAGQDTQYF.

In this sample, this clonotype turned up a few times. This chain uses TRBV7-2 with TRBJ2-7, with 10 bases identical to TRBD2. The germline V gene encodes CDR1 SGHTA and CDR2 FQGNSA. With V trimmed by 5 bases and J by 5 bases, 12 bases remained unmatched. The CDR3 is 16 amino acids. CDR3: CASSKRLAGAVDEQYF. CDR3 bases: TGTGCCAGCAGCAAGAGGCTAGCGGGAGCGGTAGACGAGCAGTACTTC.

The chain carries TRBV12-3 or TRBV12-4 and TRBJ2-7; TRBD2 matches 12 bases. The junction had 6 bases not matched to a gene; V was cut back by 4 bases and J by 2 bases. The CDR3 loop spans 16 amino acids. CDR3 sequence reads: CASSSSTSGSAYEQYF. CDR3 DNA sequence: TGTGCCAGCAGTTCCTCGACTAGCGGGAGCGCCTACGAGCAGTACTTC.

The chain is built from TRBV20-1 and TRBJ2-3; TRBD2 is a possible D gene (6 bases). The length of the CDR3 is 15 residues. CDR1 is DFQATT, CDR2 SNEGSKA, per germline (reference sequence). CDR3: CRVPRGGASTDTQYF. In nucleotides, the CDR3 is TGCAGAGTCCCTAGGGGCGGGGCTAGCACAGATACGCAGTATTTT.

The chain combines TRBV30 with TRBJ2-5; D possibly corresponds to TRBD1 (5 bases). Germline V gene lookup returns CDR1 GTSNPN and CDR2 SVGIG (reference sequence). The V end lost 8 bases, the J end lost 2 bases, and 9 bases lay between the germline ends. The CDR3 runs to 11 residues. CDR3 bases: TGTGCCAACGGACAACAAGAGACCCAGTACTTC. Protein sequence: CANGQQETQYF.

V is TRBV20-1 and J is TRBJ2-2, with no clear D. Germline V gene data show CDR1 as DFQATT and CDR2 as SNEGSKA (reference sequence). V was cut by 1 base and J by 0 bases, with 9 bases left in between. The CDR3 loop spans 15 amino acids. The CDR3 DNA follows: TGCAGTGCTAGAGCCAACGCAGCGAACACCGGGGAGCTGTTTTTT. Translated: CSARANAANTGELFF.

This chain links TRBV15 with TRBJ1-5, with 7 bases that match TRBD1. The V gene's germline CDR1 is LNHNV and CDR2 YYDKDF (reference sequence). The CDR3 covers 15 residues. The V gene end was trimmed by 7 bases and the J gene end by 6 bases; junction bases not matched to a gene: 12. The DNA for the CDR3 is TGTGCCACCAACCCGACAGGGACTAGGGGTCAGCCCCAGCATTTT. Encoded protein: CATNPTGTRGQPQHF.

This clonotype was seen more than once but under ten times. The rearrangement links TRBV10-2 to TRBJ2-7, with D possibly TRBD1 on 6 matching bases. The germline CDR1 and CDR2 sequences are WSHSY and SAAADI. Trimming left V 5 bases short and J 4 bases short, with 15 bases between. The CDR3 totals 14 residues. This chain's CDR3 is CASSQPGQQYEQYF. The CDR3 nucleotides are TGCGCCAGCAGTCAACCGGGACAACAATACGAGCAGTACTTC.

The genes are TRBV4-2 and TRBJ1-5, with a possible D match to TRBD1 (6 bases). The ends were cut back, 2 bases at V and 3 bases at J, with 11 bases in the middle. Per germline, CDR1 LGHNA and CDR2 YNFKEQ. This CDR3 spans 15 amino acids. The CDR3: CASSQLTGNNQPQHF. CDR3 in DNA: TGTGCCAGCAGCCAACTGACAGGAAACAATCAGCCCCAGCATTTT.

The V and J genes are TRBV12-3 or TRBV12-4 and TRBJ2-1; 10 bases line up with TRBD1. V was pared by 2 bases and J by 7 bases, with 5 bases of the junction left unmatched. This CDR3 is 15 amino acids long. DNA of the CDR3: TGTGCCAGCAGTTTACAGGGACAGGGGAGGAATGAGCAGTTCTTC. Its translation is CASSLQGQGRNEQFF.

This chain uses TRBV20-1 with TRBJ2-1, with 11 positions matching TRBD2. The CDR3 runs to 16 residues. Germline V gene lookup returns CDR1 DFQATT and CDR2 SNEGSKA (reference sequence). The V segment lost 4 bases and the J segment 5 bases; nucleotides outside the gene matches: 10. CDR3 sequence: CSANRRLAGYHNEQFF. The CDR3 DNA sequence: TGCAGTGCTAACCGACGACTAGCGGGATACCACAATGAGCAGTTCTTC.

The rearrangement links TRBV12-3 or TRBV12-4 to TRBJ2-2; TRBD1 or TRBD2 may be the D gene (5 bases each). The CDR3 is 16 residues long. V lost 6 bases to trimming and J lost 6 bases, with 20 bases between them. The CDR3 here is CASSPRDVGTAGELFF. CDR3 sequence (DNA): TGTGCCAGCAGCCCCCGGGACGTTGGGACGGCCGGGGAGCTGTTTTTT.